This T cell receptor (beta chain) was recorded in a study of blood T cell repertoires in COVID-19. In the original analysis: How many nucleated cells were present was estimated from reference gene primer amplification. The assay was immunoSEQ multiplex PCR, and TCRdb's table has in-frame clones only and misses some. That table furnishes V, J and clone size, whereas the DNA furnished D and trimming. The sample shows 250,000 or so clones, approximately 90% of them seen only once. Participants reported their clinical history, and cohort assignment relied on those reports. People in the exposed group encountered a COVID-19 case within 2 weeks before entering the study. Germline CDR1 SNHLY, CDR2 FYNNEI. This CDR3 has 14 amino acids. V shed 2 bases and J shed 8 bases, with 12 bases lying between them.

The chain links TRBV2 to TRBJ1-4; no reliable D call. The TCR was taken from a man aged 35-49 years who had been exposed to COVID-19. The specimen was PBMCs or T cells enriched from blood (not recorded which). This CDR3 reads CASSEYGGEEKLFF. DNA for the CDR3: TGTGCCAGCAGTGAATATGGAGGCGAAGAAAAACTGTTTTTT.